A single T cell receptor beta chain is shown here with its context. The antigen is undetermined. TCRdb reprocessed the 5' RACE reads and reports one entry per CDR3 protein, with no DNA. The sample's table shows about 160,000 distinct CDR3 sequences. The data derive from a study of monozygotic twins with inflammatory bowel disease. Study-level findings and limits: Backing was not found for a single strong signal or clonotype associated with IBD.

This CDR3 contains 19 residues. The germline V gene has CDR1 SGHTA and CDR2 FQGTGA. The chain combines TRBV7-3 with TRBJ2-1; TCRdb's assignment of TRBD2 cannot be checked, as there is no DNA. This clonotype was sampled from a human donor with ulcerative colitis or Crohn's disease, or a healthy co-twin of an affected twin (not recorded which). Sequencing was performed on blood. This CDR3 is CASSSNPGLAGEDYNEQFF.